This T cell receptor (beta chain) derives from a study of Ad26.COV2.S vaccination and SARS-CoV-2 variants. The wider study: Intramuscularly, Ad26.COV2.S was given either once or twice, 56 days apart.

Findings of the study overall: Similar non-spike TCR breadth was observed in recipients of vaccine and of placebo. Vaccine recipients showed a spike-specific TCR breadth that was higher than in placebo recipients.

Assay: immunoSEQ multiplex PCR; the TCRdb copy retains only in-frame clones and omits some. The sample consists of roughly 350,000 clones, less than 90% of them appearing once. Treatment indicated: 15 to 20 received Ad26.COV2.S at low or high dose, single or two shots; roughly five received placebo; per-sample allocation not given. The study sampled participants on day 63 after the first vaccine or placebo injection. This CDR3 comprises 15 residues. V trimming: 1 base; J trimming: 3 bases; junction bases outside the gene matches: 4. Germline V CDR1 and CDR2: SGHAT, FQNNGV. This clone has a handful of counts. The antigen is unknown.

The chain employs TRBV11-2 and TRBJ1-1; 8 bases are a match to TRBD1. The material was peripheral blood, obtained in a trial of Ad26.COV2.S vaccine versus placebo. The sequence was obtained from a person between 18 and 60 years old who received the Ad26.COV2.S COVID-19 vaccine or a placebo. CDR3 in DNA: TGTGCCAGCAGCTTAGGGCACAGGGGGGACACTGAAGCTTTCTTT. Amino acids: CASSLGHRGDTEAFF.